This passage covers 26 T cell receptor beta chains from one sample sequenced in a study of regulatory T cells in long-lasting Graves disease. Library construction for TCR beta used iRepertoire HTBI primers and Arm-PCR of CDR3 regions. TCRdb recomputed calls from the multiplex PCR reads with MiXCR, one row per CDR3 protein. Of 350,000 to 500,000 distinct CDR3 sequences in the sample, 21% were seen once. The time point here: persistent/refractory GD, antithyroid drugs over 5 years with positive TRAb. The TCR library was made from RNA that had been extracted from PBMCs in TRIzol. The material sequenced was peripheral blood mononuclear cells (PBMCs), taken when the disease was refractory, from a patient treated with antithyroid drugs. Receptors originate from a female donor with Graves disease.

This clonotype was seen many times. V usage is TRBV6-1 and J usage is TRBJ1-2, with 9 bases matching TRBD1. The ends lost 0 bases at V and 4 bases at J; junction bases unmatched: 6. Germline assignment: CDR1 MNHNS and CDR2 SASEGT. This CDR3 is 16 amino acids long. CDR3 sequence: CASSEARGQGGYGYTF. The CDR3 DNA sequence: TGTGCCAGCAGTGAAGCGAGGGGACAGGGAGGCTATGGCTACACCTTC.

The rearrangement links TRBV28 to TRBJ2-3, with D unclear. The CDR3 sequence is 13 residues long. The V end lost 3 bases, the J end lost 5 bases, and 9 bases lay between the germline ends. The germline CDR1 and CDR2 sequences are MDHEN and SYDVKM. In DNA, the CDR3 is TGTGCCAGCAGTTTCCCCGGTGGAGATACGCAGTATTTT. Its protein product is CASSFPGGDTQYF. Complete variable domain (other parts from reference TRBV28 and TRBJ2-3): DVKVTQSSRYLVKRTGEKVFLECVQDMDHENMFWYRQDPGLGLRLIYFSYDVKMKEKGDIPEGYSVSREKKERFSLILESASTNQTSMYLCASSFPGGDTQYFGPGTRLTVL.

A few counts support this clonotype. The rearrangement joins TRBV4-1 to TRBJ2-7; 8 bases fit TRBD1. The germline V gene encodes CDR1 MGHRA and CDR2 YSYEKL. The ends lost 4 bases at V and 5 bases at J; junction bases unmatched: 7. The CDR3 loop spans 14 amino acids. CDR3 DNA: TGCGCCAGCAGCCCTCGGACAGGGTGGAACGAGCAGTACTTC. Protein sequence: CASSPRTGWNEQYF.

This clonotype was seen a handful of times. This chain connects TRBV15 to TRBJ2-2; possible D gene TRBD2, 5 bases. Per germline, CDR1 LNHNV and CDR2 YYDKDF (reference sequence). The V and J ends lost 5 bases and 1 base respectively, with 8 bases between them. The CDR3 spans 14 residues. The CDR3 DNA reads TGTGCCACCAGCGATACTAGGAACACCGGGGAGCTGTTTTTT. As protein: CATSDTRNTGELFF.

This clonotype was observed many times. The chain combines TRBV28 with TRBJ2-7, with 7 bases aligning to TRBD1. CDR1 and CDR2 from the germline V gene are MDHEN and SYDVKM. This CDR3 has 14 amino acids. Losses at the gene ends were 2 bases for V and 1 base for J; bases not matched to a gene: 2. The chain's CDR3 is CASSLRGPSYEQYF. DNA of the CDR3: TGTGCCAGCAGTTTAAGGGGGCCGTCCTACGAGCAGTACTTC. Full variable domain (remainder filled in from reference TRBV28 and TRBJ2-7): DVKVTQSSRYLVKRTGEKVFLECVQDMDHENMFWYRQDPGLGLRLIYFSYDVKMKEKGDIPEGYSVSREKKERFSLILESASTNQTSMYLCASSLRGPSYEQYFGPGTRLTVT.

The table lists this clonotype with many counts. The V gene is TRBV6-5, the J gene TRBJ1-1; D is uncertain. In germline, CDR1 is MNHEY, CDR2 SVGAGI. The CDR3 length is 13 residues. Between the trimmed V and J ends, which lost 2 bases and 0 bases, there was a span of 4 bases. CDR3 in amino acids: CASSYTLNTEAFF. In DNA form, the CDR3 reads TGTGCCAGCAGTTACACGCTGAACACTGAAGCTTTCTTT.

Worth noting for this clonotype: The limits of the CDR3 on the DNA are not certain, so only TCRdb's listed CDR3 is given. The V and J genes are TRBV27 and TRBJ2-1; the table assigns TRBD1, which was not confirmed against the DNA. Germline V gene lookup returns CDR1 MNHEY and CDR2 SMNVEV (reference sequence). The CDR3 spans 15 amino acids, including both terminal residues. The CDR3 loop reads CASSFLAGVRNEQFF.

There are many counts of this clonotype. The J gene is TRBJ1-3, the V gene TRBV7-6; no clear D. With 5 bases removed from V and 8 bases from J, the gap between germline ends came to 16 bases. This CDR3 region has 14 residues. CDR1 and CDR2 from the germline V gene are SGHVS and FNYEAQ. In DNA, the CDR3 is TGTGCCAGCAGCCCGAAGGGCGTGGGAGACACCATATATTTT. Protein: CASSPKGVGDTIYF.

This clonotype was counted a few times. V usage is TRBV10-3 and J usage is TRBJ2-4; 7 bases align to TRBD1. This CDR3 comprises 16 residues. J lost 5 bases, V lost 3 bases, and 10 bases had no gene match. Germline V gene sequence: CDR1 ENHRY, CDR2 SYGVKD. The CDR3 protein is CAISDPLWTGQNIQYF. Written as DNA, the CDR3 is TGTGCCATCAGTGACCCTCTTTGGACAGGCCAAAACATTCAGTACTTC.

The table lists this clonotype with many counts. The CDR3 here is CASTIGGQGNVLTF. DNA for the CDR3: TGTGCCAGCACTATAGGAGGACAGGGCAACGTCCTGACTTTC. The V call is TRBV28, the J call TRBJ2-6; 8 nucleotides line up with TRBD1. The CDR3 spans 14 residues. Germline CDR1 and CDR2: MDHEN and SYDVKM. J lost 9 bases, V lost 7 bases, and 8 bases had no gene match.

This clonotype has at least ten counts. The CDR3 is CASRDRGQSQPQHF. The CDR3 DNA is TGTGCGAGCCGGGACAGGGGGCAGTCGCAGCCCCAGCATTTT. This sequence joins TRBV2 and TRBJ1-5, with 12 nucleotides matching TRBD1. Germline V gives CDR1 SNHLY, CDR2 FYNNEI. CDR3 size: 14 residues.

The chain couples TRBV18 to TRBJ1-5, with no clear D. The V end was cut by 1 base, the J end by 6 bases, with 10 bases between. The CDR3 is made up of 14 amino acids. Germline CDR1 is KGHSH and CDR2 is LQKENI. CDR3 bases: TGTGCCAGCTCACCACTGGGCCGTACTCAGCCCCAGCATTTT. It yields the protein CASSPLGRTQPQHF.

Ten or more counts support this clonotype. This sequence joins TRBV6-5 and TRBJ1-6; perhaps TRBD1 as D (5 bases). The CDR3 has 14 residues. V dropped 4 bases and J dropped 10 bases, with 14 bases sitting between them. In germline, CDR1 is MNHEY, CDR2 SVGAGI. CDR3 residues: CASSSRGGNSPLHF. Here the CDR3 DNA reads TGTGCCAGCAGTTCGAGGGGTGGTAACTCACCCCTCCACTTT.

This clonotype has a handful of counts. J is TRBJ2-2 and V is TRBV7-3, with a possible D match to TRBD1 (5 bases). CDR1 is SGHTA, CDR2 FQGTGA, per germline. The CDR3 is 17 residues long. Trimming shortened V by 1 base and J by 3 bases, and 15 bases separated the two germline ends. In nucleotides, the CDR3 is TGTGCCAGCAGCTTAAAAGCGTCGGGCAGGGACACCGGGGAGCTGTTTTTT. Translating gives CASSLKASGRDTGELFF.

There are a few counts of this clonotype. At one boundary the junction diverges from the germline segment, which might be a read error. This chain joins TRBV5-4 and TRBJ2-2; TRBD1 is a possible D gene (6 bases). Germline CDR1 SGHNT, CDR2 YYREEE (reference sequence). The CDR3 has 17 residues. CDR3 DNA: TGTGCCAGCAGCAGGGGGTTACAGTCTGGGAACACCGGGGAGCTGCTTTTT. Residues: CASSRGLQSGNTGELLF.

The sample holds many counts of this clonotype. The chain has TRBV3-1 and TRBJ1-6; possible D gene TRBD1, 6 bases. Deletions cut 1 base from V and 7 bases from J, with 11 bases between. Germline CDR1 LGHDT, CDR2 YNNKEL (reference sequence). This CDR3 is built from 15 residues. The CDR3 here is CASSQGTGTNSPLHF. Here the CDR3 DNA reads TGTGCCAGCAGCCAAGGTACAGGGACCAATTCACCCCTCCACTTT.

This clonotype was counted a few times. The chain employs TRBV6-2 or TRBV6-3 and TRBJ1-1; D is ambiguous. The ends were cut back, 0 bases at V and 0 bases at J, with 8 bases in the middle. The CDR3 is made up of 15 amino acids. CDR1 is MNHEY, CDR2 SVGEGT, per germline. Here the CDR3 reads CASSYSGLLNTEAFF. CDR3 DNA: TGTGCCAGCAGTTACTCTGGCCTGCTGAACACTGAAGCTTTCTTT.

In its sample, this clonotype was seen a few times. The J gene is TRBJ2-4, the V gene TRBV15, with D perhaps matching TRBD2 (6 bases). V was trimmed by 1 base and J by 3 bases, leaving 13 bases between them. Per the germline V gene, CDR1 is LNHNV and CDR2 is YYDKDF (reference sequence). The CDR3 extends over 16 amino acids. CDR3 nucleotides: TGTGCCACCAGCAGAGTTGGGCCCGGGGGCAAAAACATTCAGTACTTC. It encodes CATSRVGPGGKNIQYF.

This clonotype was picked up a small number of times. The chain couples TRBV20-1 to TRBJ1-5, with 8 nucleotides matching TRBD1. The CDR3 is 14 amino acids. CDR1 and CDR2 (germline): DFQATT, SNEGSKA (reference sequence). With V trimmed by 7 bases and J by 3 bases, 8 bases remained unmatched. DNA for the CDR3: TGCAGTGTTAGGCAGGGGGCAGACAATCAGCCCCAGCATTTT. Protein product: CSVRQGADNQPQHF.

This clonotype was counted between two and nine times. The chain is built from TRBV11-2 and TRBJ2-7, with D possibly TRBD2 on 5 matching bases. Looked up from germline, CDR1 is SGHAT and CDR2 is FQNNGV. The length of the CDR3 is 15 residues. Deletions cut 5 bases from V and 2 bases from J, with 16 bases between. The CDR3, as DNA: TGTGCCAGCAGCCTCGACTACTTGGCGGCCTACGAGCAGTACTTC. This gives the protein CASSLDYLAAYEQYF.

In this sample, this clonotype turned up a few times. The CDR3 nucleotides read TGTGCCAGCAGCTACCGGACGGGGGAAGATCAGCCCCAGCATTTT. As protein: CASSYRTGEDQPQHF. This chain links TRBV7-9 with TRBJ1-5; D might be TRBD1 (5 bases). CDR3 length: 15 amino acids. The V gene lost 4 bases and the J gene lost 5 bases, with 15 bases spanning the gap. The germline V gene has CDR1 SEHNR and CDR2 FQNEAQ (reference sequence).

In this sample, this clonotype turned up a few times. The chain couples TRBV6-2 or TRBV6-3 to TRBJ1-6; D possibly corresponds to TRBD1 (5 bases). Germline V gives CDR1 MNHEY, CDR2 SVGEGT. The CDR3 has 15 amino acids. With 5 bases removed from V and 8 bases from J, the gap between germline ends came to 16 bases. The CDR3, as DNA: TGTGCCAGCAGTGAGGCGGGACCGGCTGATTCACCCCTCCACTTT. This sequence encodes CASSEAGPADSPLHF.

The chain carries TRBV6-1 and TRBJ2-2; the D call may be TRBD1 or TRBD2 (6 bases each). Germline CDR1 MNHNS, CDR2 SASEGT. Trimming removed 5 bases from V and 3 bases from J, with 13 bases in between. There are 15 residues in the CDR3. The CDR3 DNA sequence: TGTGCCAGCAGTATACAGGGAGGACACACCGGGGAGCTGTTTTTT. Translation: CASSIQGGHTGELFF.

This chain links TRBV13 with TRBJ2-1, with 8 bases matching TRBD1. The ends lost 5 bases at V and 1 base at J; junction bases unmatched: 4. The CDR3 is made up of 15 amino acids. Germline V gene lookup returns CDR1 PRHDT and CDR2 FYEKMQ (reference sequence). The CDR3 sequence: CASSNRDRSYNEQFF. The CDR3 bases are TGTGCCAGCAGCAACCGGGACAGGTCCTACAATGAGCAGTTCTTC.

This clonotype was seen at least ten times. The chain has TRBV6-1 and TRBJ1-2, with 7 bases lining up with TRBD1. The CDR3 contains 14 residues. Germline V gene data show CDR1 as MNHNS and CDR2 as SASEGT. V lost 6 bases to trimming and J lost 8 bases; unmatched junction nucleotides: 12. The CDR3 DNA reads TGTGCCAGCAGAGACCGACAGGGATCGAGCGGCTACACCTTC. Its protein product is CASRDRQGSSGYTF.

This clonotype was seen repeatedly, ten times or more. This chain uses TRBV2 with TRBJ2-4, with D perhaps matching TRBD1 (6 bases). CDR1 is SNHLY and CDR2 is FYNNEI in the germline V gene. The CDR3 runs to 15 residues. The V and J ends lost 5 bases and 5 bases respectively, with 16 bases between them. For the CDR3, the DNA is TGTGCCAGCAGTCCCCGAGGGGGTCGAGAAAACATTCAGTACTTC. Translation gives CASSPRGGRENIQYF.